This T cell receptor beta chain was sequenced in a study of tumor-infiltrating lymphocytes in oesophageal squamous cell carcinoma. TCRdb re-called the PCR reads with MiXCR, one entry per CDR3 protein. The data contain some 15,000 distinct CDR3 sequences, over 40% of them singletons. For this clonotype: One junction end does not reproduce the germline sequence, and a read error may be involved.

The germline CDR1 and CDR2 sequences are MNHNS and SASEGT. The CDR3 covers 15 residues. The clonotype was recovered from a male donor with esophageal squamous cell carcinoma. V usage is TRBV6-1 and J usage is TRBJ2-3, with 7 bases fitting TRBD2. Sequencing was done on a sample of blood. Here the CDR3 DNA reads TGTGCCAGCAGAGAAGCGGGGCTGGACACAGATACGCAGTATTTT. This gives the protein CASREAGLDTDTQYF.